These 14 T cell receptor beta chains share one sample of origin, sequenced in a study of neurological immune-mediated disorders. The time point was: longitudinal time-point 2. TCRdb re-analysed the 5' RACE reads in MiXCR, keeping a single row per CDR3 protein. The data hold 57,000 or so distinct CDR3 sequences, with less than 10% observed a single time. The sample was PBMCs. These receptors were collected from a young man in good health.

This clonotype was recorded many times. The genes are TRBV7-9 and TRBJ2-1; no firm D call. There are 12 residues in the CDR3. With 5 bases removed from V and 8 bases from J, the gap between germline ends came to 10 bases. Germline CDR1 is SEHNR and CDR2 is FQNEAQ (reference sequence). The CDR3 nucleotides are TGTGCCAGCAGCCCCCGGCGTTATGAGCAGTTCTTC. Its protein product is CASSPRRYEQFF.

At least ten counts were recorded for this clonotype. The V gene is TRBV27, the J gene TRBJ2-7; D might be TRBD1 (5 bases). The CDR3 loop spans 16 amino acids. Germline assignment: CDR1 MNHEY and CDR2 SMNVEV (reference sequence). V lost 6 bases to trimming and J lost 0 bases, with 18 bases between them. CDR3 loop: CASSTRPGLRSYEQYF. The CDR3 DNA is TGTGCCAGCAGCACAAGACCAGGGCTTCGCTCCTACGAGCAGTACTTC.

In this sample, this clonotype turned up many times. The chain is built from TRBV20-1 and TRBJ1-1; 10 nucleotides align to TRBD1. Germline V gene data show CDR1 as DFQATT and CDR2 as SNEGSKA (reference sequence). The CDR3 spans 13 residues. Unmatched junction bases numbered 7, after V lost 5 bases and J lost 7 bases. The CDR3 spells CSAYRDRGLEAFF. The CDR3, as DNA: TGCAGTGCTTACCGGGACAGGGGCCTTGAAGCTTTCTTT.

This clonotype was observed a handful of times. The chain uses TRBV7-3 and TRBJ2-1, with 11 positions matching TRBD1. V trimming: 5 bases; J trimming: 7 bases; junction bases outside the gene matches: 4. Germline V gives CDR1 SGHTA, CDR2 FQGTGA. The CDR3 contains 14 residues. This CDR3 is CASSRDRGLNEQFF. The CDR3 DNA reads TGTGCCAGCAGCCGGGACAGGGGGTTGAATGAGCAGTTCTTC.

This clonotype appeared many times. The J gene is TRBJ2-7, the V gene TRBV9; TRBD2 aligns across 8 bases. Germline V gene data show CDR1 as SGDLS and CDR2 as YYNGEE. The length of the CDR3 is 14 residues. With 2 bases clipped from V and 3 bases from J, the junction kept 4 bases outside the gene matches. The CDR3 sequence is CASSVTGLGYEQYF. The CDR3 region has the DNA TGTGCCAGCAGCGTGACGGGACTAGGCTACGAGCAGTACTTC. The whole variable domain, filled in from reference TRBV9 and TRBJ2-7, reads DSGVTQTPKHLITATGQRVTLRCSPRSGDLSVYWYQQSLDQGLQFLIQYYNGEERAKGNILERFSAQQFPDLHSELNLSSLELGDSALYFCASSVTGLGYEQYFGPGTRLTVT.

The V gene is TRBV15, the J gene TRBJ1-6; 7 nucleotides match TRBD1. Trimming at V came to 8 bases and at J to 8 bases, leaving 9 bases not matched to a gene. This CDR3 spans 14 amino acids. Germline CDR1 reads LNHNV; CDR2 reads YYDKDF (reference sequence). The CDR3 DNA follows: TGTGCCACCCGGGACAGCAGTTTGGATTCACCCCTCCACTTT. It specifies CATRDSSLDSPLHF.

This clonotype was seen many times. The chain employs TRBV11-1 and TRBJ2-7; D unclear. The V gene's germline CDR1 is SGHAT and CDR2 FQDESV (reference sequence). The CDR3 length is 11 residues. The ends were cut back, 6 bases at V and 3 bases at J, with 6 bases in the middle. The CDR3 sequence: CASSPDYEQYF. The CDR3 DNA is TGTGCCAGCAGTCCGGACTACGAGCAGTACTTC.

This clonotype came up many times. The chain carries TRBV29-1 and TRBJ2-7, with D perhaps TRBD1 or TRBD2 (6 bases each). Germline V gene data show CDR1 as SQVTM and CDR2 as ANQGSEA. Deletions cut 1 base from V and 2 bases from J, with 9 bases between. The CDR3 totals 13 residues. The CDR3 loop is CSVEVGGTYEQYF. The CDR3, as DNA: TGCAGCGTTGAAGTAGGGGGGACCTACGAGCAGTACTTC.

This clonotype showed up many times. J is TRBJ1-1 and V is TRBV29-1, with a weak D call TRBD1 (5 bases). The CDR3 is made up of 13 amino acids. Germline assignment: CDR1 SQVTM and CDR2 ANQGSEA. V lost 6 bases, J lost 0 bases, and 11 bases lay in between. In DNA form, the CDR3 reads TGCAGCGTAATGGACATTTTGAACACTGAAGCTTTCTTT. Translating it yields CSVMDILNTEAFF.

This clonotype was counted at least ten times. The chain recombines TRBV28 with TRBJ1-2; D unclear. The V and J ends lost 6 bases and 4 bases respectively, with 6 bases between them. This CDR3 is 11 amino acids long. Per the germline V gene, CDR1 is MDHEN and CDR2 is SYDVKM. The CDR3 DNA reads as TGTGCCAGCAGCCGTGGCTATGGCTACACCTTC. It yields the protein CASSRGYGYTF.

Concerning this clonotype itself: A junction boundary mismatches the germline segment, possibly from a read error. V is TRBV6-1 and J is TRBJ2-2, with a possible D match to TRBD1 (5 bases). Germline loops: CDR1 MNHNS, CDR2 SASEGT. The CDR3 runs 14 residues. In nucleotides, the CDR3 is TGTGCCAGCAGTGAAGCGGACAACACCGTGGAGCCGTTTTTT. Translating gives CASSEADNTVEPFF.

This chain links TRBV19 with TRBJ2-2; either TRBD1 or TRBD2 may fit D (5 bases each). The germline V and J ends were trimmed by 5 bases and 4 bases, with 17 bases remaining between them. The germline V gene encodes CDR1 LNHDA and CDR2 SQIVND (reference sequence). The CDR3 sequence is 16 residues long. The CDR3 reads CASSGGGHGGTGELFF. CDR3 in DNA: TGTGCCAGTAGTGGTGGCGGCCATGGGGGCACCGGGGAGCTGTTTTTT.

Many counts were recorded for this clonotype. The chain combines TRBV28 with TRBJ2-1; 7 positions agree with TRBD1. Trimming at V came to 8 bases and at J to 6 bases, leaving 10 bases not matched to a gene. CDR3 length: 14 amino acids. Germline CDR1 and CDR2: MDHEN and SYDVKM. CDR3 in DNA: TGTGCCAGCGCATCCACCGACAGGGTCAATGAGCAGTTCTTC. Amino acid sequence: CASASTDRVNEQFF. The whole variable domain, remainder taken from reference TRBV28 and TRBJ2-1, is DVKVTQSSRYLVKRTGEKVFLECVQDMDHENMFWYRQDPGLGLRLIYFSYDVKMKEKGDIPEGYSVSREKKERFSLILESASTNQTSMYLCASASTDRVNEQFFGPGTRLTVL.

This clonotype was counted at least ten times. The V and J genes are TRBV5-1 and TRBJ2-1, with D maybe TRBD1 (6 bases). Per germline, CDR1 SGHRS and CDR2 YFSETQ. Trimming took off 0 bases at V and 6 bases at J, with 16 bases between the two ends. This CDR3 is 16 amino acids long. CDR3 nucleotide sequence: TGCGCCAGCAGCTTGGCCGGGACATCAAACTTCAATGAGCAGTTCTTC. Translating it yields CASSLAGTSNFNEQFF. The entire variable domain, with the rest obtained from reference TRBV5-1 and TRBJ2-1, is as follows: KAGVTQTPRYLIKTRGQQVTLSCSPISGHRSVSWYQQTPGQGLQFLFEYFSETQRNKGNFPGRFSGRQFSNSRSEMNVSTLELGDSALYLCASSLAGTSNFNEQFFGPGTRLTVL.